These 5 T cell receptor beta chains originate from one sample sequenced in a study of T cells after yellow fever vaccination. TCRdb analysed the 5' RACE reads with MiXCR anew, one entry per CDR3 protein. The table shows some 320,000 distinct CDR3 sequences, with around 9.3% occurring only once. The sequenced sample was CD4+ T cells sorted from PBMCs, obtained 5 days after the yellow fever booster vaccination. These receptors all stem from a man younger than 35 who received the YFV17D yellow fever vaccine.

This clonotype showed up just a few times. The J gene is TRBJ1-5, the V gene TRBV30, with D uncertain. CDR1 GTSNPN and CDR2 SVGIG come from the germline V gene (reference sequence). The CDR3 is 15 amino acids. V lost 3 bases and J lost 7, with 19 bases in between. The CDR3, as DNA: TGTGCCTGGAGCCCGGACGGTGCGCTGCGACAGCCCCAGCATTTT. As protein: CAWSPDGALRQPQHF.

This clonotype was counted a few times. The chain uses TRBV28 and TRBJ2-7; TRBD1 agrees at 8 bases. With V trimmed by 1 base and J by 0 bases, 5 bases remained unmatched. This CDR3 has 16 residues. Germline loops: CDR1 MDHEN, CDR2 SYDVKM. The chain's CDR3 is CASSLSTGQDSYEQYV. CDR3 DNA sequence: TGTGCCAGCAGTTTATCGACGGGACAGGACTCCTACGAGCAGTACGTC.

This clonotype has a handful of counts. The chain has TRBV10-1 and TRBJ2-7; D perhaps matches TRBD1 (6 bases). There are 14 residues in the CDR3. Trimming pared 6 bases from V and 0 bases from J, leaving 12 bases between. Germline V gene lookup returns CDR1 WNHNN and CDR2 SYGVQD (reference sequence). CDR3 residues: CASRAGEGSYEQYF. Here the CDR3 DNA reads TGCGCCAGCAGAGCAGGGGAAGGCTCCTACGAGCAGTACTTC.

Only a few counts were recorded for this clonotype. J is TRBJ1-2 and V is TRBV4-1; perhaps TRBD1 as D (6 bases). Germline V gives CDR1 MGHRA, CDR2 YSYEKL. The CDR3 sequence is 13 residues long. V lost 8 bases, J lost 4 bases, and 14 bases lay in between. The DNA of the CDR3 is TGCGCCAGCTCCCGGGACATAGCCTATGGCTACACCTTC. Amino acids: CASSRDIAYGYTF.

The chain is built from TRBV5-5 and TRBJ1-2; no firm D call. V shed 5 bases and J shed 3 bases, with 17 bases lying between them. CDR3 size: 15 residues. Germline CDR1 reads SGHKS; CDR2 reads YYEKEE (reference sequence). The DNA for the CDR3 is TGTGCCAGCAGTTTCGCCCTCACCTGGGACTATGGCTACACCTTC. Encoded protein: CASSFALTWDYGYTF.